The clone carrying this T cell receptor (beta chain) has only a few counts. The sample belongs to a study of beta chain features in type 1 diabetes. V lost 7 bases, J lost 6 bases, and 13 bases lay in between. This CDR3 is 12 amino acids long. The germline V gene encodes CDR1 MDHEN and CDR2 SYDVKM. Expressed TCRB transcripts were sequenced after all isolated RNA was converted to cDNA. The protocol was immunoSEQ multiplex PCR, while the TCRdb copy is restricted to in-frame clones and leaves out a portion. The table shows about 620,000 clones, with around 16% occurring only once. This chain uses TRBV28 with TRBJ2-7; D possibly corresponds to TRBD1 (6 bases). The TCR was taken from a man aged 18-30 years in good health. Sequenced input: naive CD4+ T cells from blood. CDR3 in DNA: TGTGCCAGCACCAAGGGGGTTAGCGAGCAGTACTTC. It codes for CASTKGVSEQYF.